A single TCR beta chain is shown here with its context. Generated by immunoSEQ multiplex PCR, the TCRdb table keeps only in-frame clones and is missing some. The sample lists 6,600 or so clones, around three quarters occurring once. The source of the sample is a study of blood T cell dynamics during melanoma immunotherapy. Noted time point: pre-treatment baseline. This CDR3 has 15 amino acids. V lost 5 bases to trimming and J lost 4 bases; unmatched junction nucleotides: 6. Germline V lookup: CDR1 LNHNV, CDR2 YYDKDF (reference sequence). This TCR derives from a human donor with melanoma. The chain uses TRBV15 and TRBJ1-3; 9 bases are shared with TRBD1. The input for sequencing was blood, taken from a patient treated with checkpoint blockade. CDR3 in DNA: TGTGCCACCAGCGGCGACAGGGGGTTAGGAAACACCATATATTTT. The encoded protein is CATSGDRGLGNTIYF. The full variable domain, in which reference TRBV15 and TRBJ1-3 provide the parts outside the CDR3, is DAMVIQNPRYQVTQFGKPVTLSCSQTLNHNVMYWYQQKSSQAPKLLFHYYDKDFNNEADTPDNFQSRRPNTSFCFLDIRSPGLGDTAMYLCATSGDRGLGNTIYFGEGSWLTVV.